The text below deals with one T cell receptor (beta chain). This clonotype has a count of ten or more. Its recognized antigen is unknown. Base quality data are lacking; no much larger clone is found one base away. The germline V gene (reference sequence) gives CDR1 as DFQATT and CDR2 as SNEGSKA. Relative to germline, V is 2 bases shorter and J is 1 base shorter, with 11 bases between their ends. The CDR3 holds 14 amino acids from the cysteine to the phenylalanine. Only the CDR3 DNA is retained, 42 bases long and in frame from the first base. These data are taken from a study of regulatory T cells in long-lasting Graves disease (dated by TCRdb to the early 2020s). About the full investigation: Patients with newly diagnosed Graves' disease had been on antithyroid drugs for under 3 months. Peripheral blood TCR sequencing and RNA sequencing compared persistent Graves' disease patients with newly diagnosed Graves' disease patients. The study was conducted in China and was registered as a clinical trial. TCR sequencing covered roughly 13 persistent and 20 newly diagnosed Graves' disease patients, some 33 samples in total. General conclusions and limits of the study: TRBV28, TRBJ1-2 and TRBJ2-5 were preferentially used in persistent disease, while TRBV20-1 and TRBJ2-1 were favored in newly diagnosed disease. Only peripheral blood was studied, because thyroid tissue, the primary lesion, was inaccessible. Sequencing and analysis were limited to the TCR beta chain. Persistent patients shared more public clonotypes among themselves (2,741) than newly diagnosed patients did (approximately 900). Persistent Graves' disease patients showed lower TCR Shannon entropy and fewer highly expanded clones than newly diagnosed patients, suggesting clonal expansion. The authors acknowledged the small sample size as a limitation that may reduce accuracy.

Preparation of the library involved multiplex PCR. The instrument was an Illumina HiSeq 4000. To build TCR beta libraries, CDR3 regions were amplified by Arm-PCR using iRepertoire HTBI primers. Gel purification was performed on PCR products prior to sequencing. In the authors' own workflow: Gene usage analysis of CDR3 amino acid clonotypes relied on the roughly 60 TRBV and about 13 TRBJ segments identified across samples. COPE and FqMerger were used to merge filtered high-quality paired reads into contigs. BLAST was used to align contigs to the IMGT TRBV, TRBD and TRBJ reference genes, and CDR3 was defined following IMGT. Any clonotype with a frequency above 0.1% was counted as a highly expanded clone. Shannon entropy served as the measure of repertoire diversity, while the Gini coefficient captured V-J evenness. Public clonotypes were defined as clonotypes shared by more than one individual. TCRdb took the public reads, trimmed them with fastp at Q25, ran MiXCR for clone calling and kept in-frame beta chains. Merged by CDR3 protein, the rows form single entries marked with the most common genes and DNA. The authors' filters were not applied to this entry. The sample table shows 400,000 to 550,000 distinct CDR3 sequences, and 15% are seen once. Together, the top ten hold roughly a sixth of the sample.

This specimen's time point label, interpreted: newly diagnosed GD, antithyroid drugs for less than 3 months. RNA was extracted from PBMCs in TRIzol for both TCR sequencing and RNA sequencing. The diagnosis of Graves' disease followed American Thyroid Association guidelines. The patients came from an endocrinology department in Xi'an, China. From each patient, nine milliliters of peripheral blood was collected into an EDTA anticoagulant tube. Ficoll Paque Plus density gradient separation was used to isolate PBMCs, and no additional T cell sorting was done. An Agilent 2100 Bioanalyzer and agarose gel were used to check RNA quality, and a NanoDrop 2000 was used to measure RNA concentration. The sample was also linked to a second study, of T cells in Graves' hyperthyroidism and ophthalmopathy. The other study reports the following: Graves' hyperthyroidism was defined as stable when no progression to ophthalmopathy occurred over 18 months of follow-up. The hyperthyroidism patients were between 18 and 65 years old and newly diagnosed, with a disease duration of less than 2 months. Exclusion was applied to patients with uncontrolled infections, other autoimmune diseases, pregnancy or lactation. Diagnoses were established on the basis of clinical symptoms, serum thyroxine and TRAb, thyroid ultrasound, and orbital computed tomography. The TCR CDR3 was subjected to a first round of RT-PCR using the HTBI primer set and the Qiagen OneStep RT-PCR kit. Most expanded thyroid clonotypes (frequency above 0.001) were also detected in blood, a finding suggesting that blood repertoires may reflect thyroid immune responses. In cross-validation, a model built on a 13 V-J signature told ophthalmopathy apart from stable hyperthyroidism with approximately 91% sensitivity and approximately 81% specificity, and in testing the same model reached 80%/75%. During validation, the model predicted progression to ophthalmopathy a median of roughly six months ahead of onset, with approximately 70% sensitivity and more than 72% specificity. TCR V-J signatures able to tell the groups apart were searched for in a discovery cohort of 95 or so patients, of whom 40 to 45 had Graves' ophthalmopathy and 55 to 65 had stable Graves' hyperthyroidism. Prospective prediction of ophthalmopathy was tested in an independent validation cohort of approximately 19 hyperthyroidism patients and 15 to 17 patients who later progressed to ophthalmopathy. The approximately 90 discovery patients were divided at random into training and test sets in a 7:3 ratio. In several Graves' hyperthyroidism patients, the study also compared T-cell repertoires from thyroid tissue with T-cell repertoires from blood. Once sampling was done, hyperthyroidism patients were given methimazole at a starting dose of 30 mg daily, whereas ophthalmopathy patients were given high-dose intravenous methylprednisolone. A second multiplex PCR round built the libraries, followed by size selection and purification. The libraries were sequenced on an Illumina HiSeq2000 using paired-end 100 bp reads. SOAPnuke was used to process the raw data, with reads discarded if the reads contained adapters or uncalled bases, had a mean Phred below 15, or lacked an exact constant-primer or identifier match. COPE v1.2.5 was used to merge high-quality paired reads, and clonotypes were defined as unique nucleotide sequences. MiTCR v1.1 was used to align the clonotypes against IMGT TRBV, TRBD and TRBJ reference segments. Only V-J combinations with frequency above 0.0001, covering approximately 99% of repertoires, were analysed. The TCS score was defined as the ratio of F50 (clonal expansion) to E x V (chaos), calculated using BLOSUM62-based TCRdist between CDR3 peptides within each V-J. Welch's t-statistics and random forest reduced roughly 540 V-J features to under 15, which were used in a naive Bayes classifier (R e1071). Sample size was not statistically predetermined, and investigators were not blinded to group allocation. The paper describes TCR Vbeta CDR3 sequencing of more than 120 peripheral blood samples, made up of about 41 ophthalmopathy patients, around 78 hyperthyroidism patients and some 17 progressor patients.

The TCR sequence derives from a woman aged 30 to 39 with Graves disease. Donor details come from another sample of the same person, matched by shared clones. The sequences come from peripheral blood mononuclear cells (PBMCs), collected at new diagnosis, from a patient treated with antithyroid drugs. The sequence links TRBV20-1 to TRBJ1-1; the D gene lacks a confident call. The nucleotide sequence reads TGCAGTGCTAGAAAAAGCGTGACGAACACTGAAGCTTTCTTT. It translates as CSARKSVTNTEAFF.